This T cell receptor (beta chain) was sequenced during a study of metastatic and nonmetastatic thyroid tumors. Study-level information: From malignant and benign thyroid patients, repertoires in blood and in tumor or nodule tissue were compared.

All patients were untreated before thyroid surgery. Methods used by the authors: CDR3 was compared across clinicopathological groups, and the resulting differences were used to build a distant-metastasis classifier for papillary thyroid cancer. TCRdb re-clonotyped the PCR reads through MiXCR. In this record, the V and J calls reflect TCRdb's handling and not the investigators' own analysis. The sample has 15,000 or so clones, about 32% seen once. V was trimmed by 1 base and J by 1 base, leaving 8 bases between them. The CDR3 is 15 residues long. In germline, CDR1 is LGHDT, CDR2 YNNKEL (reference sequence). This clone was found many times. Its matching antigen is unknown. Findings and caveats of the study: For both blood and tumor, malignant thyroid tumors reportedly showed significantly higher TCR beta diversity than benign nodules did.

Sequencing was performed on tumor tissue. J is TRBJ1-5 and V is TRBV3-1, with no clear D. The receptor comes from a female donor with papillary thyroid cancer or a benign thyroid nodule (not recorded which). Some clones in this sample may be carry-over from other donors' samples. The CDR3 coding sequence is TGTGCCAGCAGCCAAGGAGCCGTCAGCAATCAGCCCCAGCATTTT. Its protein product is CASSQGAVSNQPQHF.